This T cell receptor beta chain came from a study of blood T cell repertoires in COVID-19 (TCRdb year 2020). About the full investigation: Samples covering the acute and convalescent phases of COVID-19 were provided by collaborators in the United States, Italy and Spain. The prospective study material was composed of cDNA or gDNA derived from T cells, B-cell-depleted T cells, or PBMCs. Deeply sampled blood TCRbeta repertoires from subjects exposed to, actively infected with, or recovered from COVID-19 were included in the dataset. The repertoires were made available in a free public database intended to serve as a resource for research on the immune response to SARS-CoV-2. Samples came from the ongoing ImmuneRACE study (first 160 participants) plus 1,254 subjects from 6 global collaborators. A de-identified subject ID, COVID-19 status, age in years and sex were almost always included in the sample metadata. HLA class I and class II types, where available, came from metadata supplied by the sample provider rather than from assay-based typing.

TCRbeta CDR3 regions were amplified from genomic DNA by means of the immunoSEQ Assay, a bias-controlled multiplex PCR. As for the authors' bioinformatics: The number of nucleated cells in each sample was estimated by amplification of reference gene primers within the assay. Sequence reads were collapsed and filtered to measure the absolute abundance of every unique TCRbeta CDR3 rearrangement. For each sample, productive Simpson clonality was calculated by taking the square root of Simpson's diversity index across productive rearrangements. In its TCRdb copy, this immuneACCESS table keeps in-frame sequences only and misses some clones. Where compared with another copy, unresolved V genes explain less than half of these, and the others have no known cause. V and J calls and clone size are copied from that table; D and trimming were computed from the DNA. The sample contains about 62,000 clones, 75% to 90% of them found a single time. Roughly 18% of the sample comes from the top ten.

At one collaborating source in Seattle, patients were enrolled during active infection and were followed longitudinally through the course of disease. Collaborating institutions collected whole blood in K2EDTA tubes following their own protocols. Collaborator samples were shipped for TCRbeta analysis as frozen whole blood, isolated PBMCs, or DNA extracted from either sample type. A remark on this clone: Its binding antigen is unknown. No quality values exist for individual bases; no much larger clone is one base distant.

The CDR3 runs 15 residues from the cysteine to the phenylalanine. The read is trimmed to its CDR3 DNA, 45 bases read in frame from base 1. CDR1 and CDR2 are read off the germline V gene as LGHNT and FRNRAP. Deletion took 0 bases off V and 2 bases off J, with a span of 10 bases between the germline ends. The research as a whole found: How much clinical and demographic metadata was included differed by source and by participant, and the metadata was provided uncurated.

The clonotype comes from a woman in her fifties or sixties with COVID-19, enrolled during active disease. The sample consisted of peripheral blood. This receptor chain uses TRBV12-5 and TRBJ1-1; possibly the D gene is TRBD1, per 6 matching bases. In nucleotide form, the sequence is TGTGCTAGTGGTTTGGTAAGGGACATTAACACTGAAGCTTTCTTT. This translates into CASGLVRDINTEAFF. When the CDR3 is completed using the reference TRBV12-5 and TRBJ1-1 genes on either side, the full variable domain is DARVTQTPRHKVTEMGQEVTMRCQPILGHNTVFWYRQTMMQGLELLAYFRNRAPLDDSGMPKDRFSAEMPDATLATLKIQPSEPRDSAVYFCASGLVRDINTEAFFGQGTRLTVV.